This TCR beta chain was obtained from a study of cytomegalovirus exposure and HLA in healthy donors. Background on the study: Researchers previously reported finding 90 million to 130 million unique TCR beta sequences from approximately 200 million T cells.

In the PCR, 60 Vbeta and 13 Jbeta primers were used. The method was immunoSEQ multiplex PCR; TCRdb's version includes in-frame clones alone and lacks a portion of them. The repertoire consists of around 140,000 clones, with approximately 91% occurring once and the leading ten covering 0.4% to 0.55%. This CDR3 is built from 15 residues. Germline V gene lookup returns CDR1 MGHRA and CDR2 YSYEKL. The V gene end was trimmed by 6 bases and the J gene end by 4 bases; junction bases not matched to a gene: 7. Remarks on this clone: Its antigen is undetermined.

General study points: Using a false discovery rate of 0.05, a later analysis showed that some 16,000 TCR beta sequences were associated with HLA alleles. Indistinguishability led to the exclusion of some V segments, TRBV6-2 and TRBV6-3 included.

Specimen: PBMCs. The chain employs TRBV4-1 and TRBJ2-1, with TRBD2 matching 9 bases. The source is a woman aged 35 to 49 in good health and CMV-seronegative. The CDR3 protein is CASREGTSGYNEQFF. The CDR3 DNA reads TGCGCCAGCAGAGAAGGTACTAGCGGGTACAATGAGCAGTTCTTC.